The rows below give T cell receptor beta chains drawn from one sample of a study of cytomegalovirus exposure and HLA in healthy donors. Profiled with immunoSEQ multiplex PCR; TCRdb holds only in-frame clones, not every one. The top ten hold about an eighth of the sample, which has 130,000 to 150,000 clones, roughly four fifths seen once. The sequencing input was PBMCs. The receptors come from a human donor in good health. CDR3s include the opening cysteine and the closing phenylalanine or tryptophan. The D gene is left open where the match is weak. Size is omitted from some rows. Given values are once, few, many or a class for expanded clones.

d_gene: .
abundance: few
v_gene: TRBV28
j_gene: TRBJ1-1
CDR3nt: TGTGCCAGCAGTTTATACAGGGCGAACACTGAAGCTTTCTTT
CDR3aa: CASSLYRANTEAFF

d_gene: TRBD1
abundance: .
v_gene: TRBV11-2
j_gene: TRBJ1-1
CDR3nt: TGTGCCAGCAGCTATCAGGGGGGCACTGAAGCTTTCTTT
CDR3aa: CASSYQGGTEAFF

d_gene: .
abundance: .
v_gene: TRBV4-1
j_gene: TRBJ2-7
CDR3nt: TGCGCCAGCAGCCAAGATCAGGGAGGAAGGTACGAGCAGTACTTC
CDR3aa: CASSQDQGGRYEQYF

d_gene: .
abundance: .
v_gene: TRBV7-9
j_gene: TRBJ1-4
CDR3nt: TGTGCCAGCAGCCATGTGTCAAATGAAAAACTGTTTTTT
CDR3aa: CASSHVSNEKLFF

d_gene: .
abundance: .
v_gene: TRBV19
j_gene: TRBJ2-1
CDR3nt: TGTGCCAGTACCGTCGACAGTTACAATGAGCAGTTCTTC
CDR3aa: CASTVDSYNEQFF

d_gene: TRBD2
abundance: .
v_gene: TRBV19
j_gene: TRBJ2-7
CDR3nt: TGTGCCAGTAGTATTCGGCGGGAGTCTATTGGTGAGCAGTACTTC
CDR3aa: CASSIRRESIGEQYF

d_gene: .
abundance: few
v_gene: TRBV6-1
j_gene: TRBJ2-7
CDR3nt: TGTGCCAGCAGTGAAGACACCTTGTACGAGCAGTACTTC
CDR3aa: CASSEDTLYEQYF

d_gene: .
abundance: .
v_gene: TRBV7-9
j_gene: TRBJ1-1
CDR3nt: TGTTCCAGCAACTTTGGTGGAGGGGTCGCTTTCTTT
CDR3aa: CSSNFGGGVAFF

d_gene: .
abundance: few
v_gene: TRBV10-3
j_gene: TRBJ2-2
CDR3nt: TGTGCCATCACTCTAGCTCCCGGGGAGCTGTTTTTT
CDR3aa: CAITLAPGELFF

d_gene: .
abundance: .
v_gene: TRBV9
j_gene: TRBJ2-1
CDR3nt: TGTGCCAGCAGCGTATCGGGGGTGAGCAATGAGCAGTTCTTC
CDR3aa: CASSVSGVSNEQFF

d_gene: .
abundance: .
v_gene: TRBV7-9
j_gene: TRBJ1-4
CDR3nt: TGTGCCAGCAGCCCGGGGTATTCGGGTAAAGAAAAACTGTTTTTT
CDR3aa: CASSPGYSGKEKLFF

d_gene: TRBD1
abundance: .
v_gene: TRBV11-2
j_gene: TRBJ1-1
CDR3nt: TGTGCCAGCAGCAAGGGACAGGCCAGCTTCGGAACTGAAGCTTTCTTT
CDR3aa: CASSKGQASFGTEAFF

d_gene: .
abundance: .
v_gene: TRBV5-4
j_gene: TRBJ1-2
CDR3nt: TGTGCCAGCAAAGGGAGGACAACCAACTATGGCTACACCTTC
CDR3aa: CASKGRTTNYGYTF

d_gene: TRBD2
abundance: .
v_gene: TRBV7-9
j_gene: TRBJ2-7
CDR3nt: TGTGCCAGCAGCTTTAAAAGGACTAGCGGGATTAGTTACGAGCAGTACTTC
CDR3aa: CASSFKRTSGISYEQYF

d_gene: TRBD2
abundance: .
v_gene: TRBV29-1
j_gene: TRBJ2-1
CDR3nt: TGCAGCGTGGGGACTAGCGGGAGCTCCTACAATGAGCAGTTCTTC
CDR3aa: CSVGTSGSSYNEQFF

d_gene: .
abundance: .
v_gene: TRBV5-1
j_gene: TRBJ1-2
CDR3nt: TGCGCCAGCAGCCTTGGTGGGGCCTATGGCTACACCTTC
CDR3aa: CASSLGGAYGYTF

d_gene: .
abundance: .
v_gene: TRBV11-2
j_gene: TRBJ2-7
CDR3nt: TGTGCCAGCAGTTACAGGGTCCACGAGCAGTACTTC
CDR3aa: CASSYRVHEQYF

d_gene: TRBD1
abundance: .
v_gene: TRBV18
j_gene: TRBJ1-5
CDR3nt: TGTGCCAGCTCACCAGGGACAGGGGGATTCGACAATCAGCCCCAGCATTTT
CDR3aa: CASSPGTGGFDNQPQHF

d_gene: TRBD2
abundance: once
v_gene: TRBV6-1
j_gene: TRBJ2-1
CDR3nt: TGTGCCAGCAGTGAGCCGACTAGCGGGACGAATGAGCAGTTCTTC
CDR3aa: CASSEPTSGTNEQFF

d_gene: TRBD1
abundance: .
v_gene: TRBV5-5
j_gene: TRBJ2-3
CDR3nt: TGTGCCAGCAGCCAAAGCGGGACAGGGAGCACAGATACGCAGTATTTT
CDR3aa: CASSQSGTGSTDTQYF

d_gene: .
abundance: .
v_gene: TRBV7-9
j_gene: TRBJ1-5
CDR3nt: TGTGCCAGCAGCCGAGACGGGGATCAGCCCCAGCATTTT
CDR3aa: CASSRDGDQPQHF

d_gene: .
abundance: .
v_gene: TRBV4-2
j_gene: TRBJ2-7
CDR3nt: TGTGCCAGCAGCCAAGAGGTCGGGGGACCTTACGAGCAGTACTTC
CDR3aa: CASSQEVGGPYEQYF

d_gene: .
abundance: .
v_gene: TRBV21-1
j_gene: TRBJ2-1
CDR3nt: TGTGCCAGCGGGGGTAGCGGGAGGGCCTTGGTTAACAATGAGCAGTTCTTC
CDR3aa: CASGGSGRALVNNEQFF

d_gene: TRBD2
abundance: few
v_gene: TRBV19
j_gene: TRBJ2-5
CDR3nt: TGTGCCAGTAGTTGGACTAGCGGGAAAGAGACCCAGTACTTC
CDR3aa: CASSWTSGKETQYF

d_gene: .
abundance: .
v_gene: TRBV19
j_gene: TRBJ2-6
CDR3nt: TGTGCCAGTAGTACGATACAGGGAAGTGGGGCCAACGTCCTGACTTTC
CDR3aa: CASSTIQGSGANVLTF